Each of the 11 T cell receptor beta chains below was sequenced from the same sample in a study of blood T cell repertoires in COVID-19. Assay used: immunoSEQ multiplex PCR; TCRdb lists only in-frame clones, some missing. The table includes about 110,000 clones, 71% detected once. The sample was peripheral blood. These receptors originate from a woman aged 40 to 55 with acute or convalescent COVID-19.

This chain joins TRBV3-1 (or the pseudogene TRBV3-2) and TRBJ1-2; no definite D call. The CDR3 contains 11 residues. V lost 0 bases and J 8 bases, leaving 4 bases between the germline ends. The germline CDR1 and CDR2 sequences are LGHDT and YNNKEL (reference sequence). Here the CDR3 DNA reads TGTGCCAGCAGCCAAGAGCGGGGCTACACCTTC. This translates into CASSQERGYTF.

The chain links TRBV12-5 to TRBJ2-7; D uncertain. The CDR3 covers 13 residues. The germline CDR1 and CDR2 sequences are LGHNT and FRNRAP. Trimming cost V 3 bases and J 2 bases, with 8 bases left between them. This chain's CDR3 is CASGFGLTYEQYF. CDR3 in DNA: TGTGCTAGTGGTTTTGGGCTTACCTACGAGCAGTACTTC.

The genes are TRBV9 and TRBJ1-5; possibly TRBD1 for D (6 bases). The CDR3 consists of 16 residues. CDR1 SGDLS and CDR2 YYNGEE come from the germline V gene. V lost 3 bases, J lost 0 bases, and 13 bases lay in between. CDR3 loop: CASSEGDMPSNQPQHF. CDR3 nucleotide sequence: TGTGCCAGCAGCGAAGGGGACATGCCTAGCAATCAGCCCCAGCATTTT.

The chain carries TRBV27 and TRBJ1-4; weak D call: TRBD1 (5 bases). With 5 bases removed from V and 7 bases from J, the gap between germline ends came to 14 bases. The V gene's germline CDR1 is MNHEY and CDR2 SMNVEV (reference sequence). This CDR3 has 14 residues. CDR3 sequence reads: CASSLDSIGEKLFF. As DNA, the CDR3 is TGTGCCAGCAGTCTCGACAGTATCGGTGAAAAACTGTTTTTT.

The V and J genes are TRBV9 and TRBJ1-1; D is undetermined. Trimming stripped 0 bases from V and 7 bases from J, with 13 bases between. Germline loops: CDR1 SGDLS, CDR2 YYNGEE. The CDR3 spans 14 residues. The CDR3: CASSVVKKLIEAFF. CDR3 coding DNA: TGTGCCAGCAGCGTAGTGAAGAAACTCATTGAAGCTTTCTTT.

This rearrangement joins TRBV7-2 to TRBJ2-1; TRBD2 agrees at 8 bases. This CDR3 contains 15 residues. The V gene's germline CDR1 is SGHTA and CDR2 FQGNSA. The V segment lost 3 bases and the J segment 9 bases; nucleotides outside the gene matches: 10. CDR3 region: CASSFLPRGGGEQFF. The CDR3 nucleotides read TGTGCCAGCAGCTTCCTGCCCCGGGGGGGCGGTGAGCAGTTCTTC.

J is TRBJ1-1 and V is TRBV28; 9 bases agree with TRBD1. The germline CDR1 and CDR2 sequences are MDHEN and SYDVKM. V shed 5 bases and J 7 bases; nucleotides not matched to a gene: 20. The CDR3 spans 18 residues. In DNA, the CDR3 is TGTGCCAGCAGTCCCCCCCTTTTTCGGGACAGGGATAAGATTGAAGCTTTCTTT. This encodes CASSPPLFRDRDKIEAFF.

The chain links TRBV11-3 to TRBJ2-2; a weak D match, TRBD1 (6 bases). Per germline, CDR1 SGHNT and CDR2 YENEEA. Trimming left V 0 bases short and J 0 bases short, with 8 bases between. The CDR3 has 16 residues. CDR3 in DNA: TGTGCCAGCAGCTTAGAGGGGGCCCCGAACACCGGGGAGCTGTTTTTT. Protein product: CASSLEGAPNTGELFF.

The rearrangement joins TRBV7-2 to TRBJ2-7; the D gene is possibly TRBD2 (5 bases). CDR1 SGHTA and CDR2 FQGNSA come from the germline V gene. The CDR3 spans 13 residues. V was trimmed by 5 bases and J by 3 bases, leaving 11 bases between them. The CDR3 DNA reads as TGTGCCAGCAGCAAAGTAGGGAGCTACGAGCAGTACTTC. This encodes CASSKVGSYEQYF. Drawing the rest from reference TRBV7-2 and TRBJ2-7, the complete variable domain is GAGVSQSPSNKVTEKGKDVELRCDPISGHTALYWYRQSLGQGLEFLIYFQGNSAPDKSGLPSDRFSAERTGGSVSTLTIQRTQQEDSAVYLCASSKVGSYEQYFGPGTRLTVT.

In its sample, this clone was seen once. This rearrangement joins TRBV27 to TRBJ2-7; TRBD1 matches at 9 bases. The CDR3 is made up of 15 amino acids. The J segment lost 1 base and the V segment lost 3 bases, leaving 4 bases of the junction unmatched. Germline V gives CDR1 MNHEY, CDR2 SMNVEV (reference sequence). The CDR3, as DNA: TGTGCCAGCAGTTTCGGGACAGGGTTATCCTACGAGCAGTACTTC. Translated, it gives CASSFGTGLSYEQYF.

The chain has TRBV30 and TRBJ1-2, with D possibly matching TRBD1 (5 bases). V lost 3 bases and J lost 7, with 15 bases in between. Germline V lookup: CDR1 GTSNPN, CDR2 SVGIG (reference sequence). The CDR3 contains 13 residues. CDR3 protein: CAWSVRVKSGYTF. Written as DNA, the CDR3 is TGTGCCTGGAGCGTCAGGGTTAAGTCTGGCTACACCTTC.